This note documents a single TCR beta chain sequence. The entry originates in a study of control samples from healthy donors and cancer patients. The table came from immunoSEQ multiplex PCR; TCRdb's copy has only in-frame clones and leaves some out. The table has about 130,000 clones, 90% seen once; the top ten hold 2% to 2.5%. This CDR3 region has 15 residues. V shed 1 base and J shed 6 bases, with 12 bases lying between them. Looked up from germline, CDR1 is LGHDT and CDR2 is YNNKEL (reference sequence). The chain combines TRBV3-1 (or the pseudogene TRBV3-2) with TRBJ2-2; possible D gene TRBD2, 5 bases. Specimen: blood. The receptor's source is a man aged 18-30 years in good health. CDR3 sequence (DNA): TGTGCCAGCAGCCAAGCGAAGTCGGGATCCGGGGAGCTGTTTTTT. Translation: CASSQAKSGSGELFF.